These 19 T cell receptor beta chains originate from one sample sequenced in a study of blood T cell repertoires in COVID-19. Sequenced by immunoSEQ multiplex PCR; TCRdb stores in-frame clones only, minus some. The profile shows about 35,000 clones, roughly 80% of them singletons. The specimen was peripheral blood. These TCRs come from a man aged 50 to 59 with acute or convalescent COVID-19.

The chain is built from TRBV25-1 and TRBJ1-6; unclear D gene. CDR3 size: 17 residues. Trimming took off 8 bases at V and 7 bases at J, with 24 bases between the two ends. Per the germline V gene, CDR1 is MGHDK and CDR2 is SYGVNS. In DNA form, the CDR3 reads TGTGCCAGCCGCCAGACCACTGACTTCCTTGGGAATTCACCCCTCCACTTT. The encoded protein is CASRQTTDFLGNSPLHF.

This chain links TRBV10-2 with TRBJ2-3; D is perhaps TRBD2 (6 bases). This CDR3 is 16 amino acids long. Germline values: CDR1 WSHSY, CDR2 SAAADI. Trimming pared 3 bases from V and 2 bases from J, leaving 15 bases between. CDR3 bases: TGCGCCAGCAGTGAAGGTAGCGGTGCTTTCACAGATACGCAGTATTTT. Protein sequence: CASSEGSGAFTDTQYF.

The table lists this clone with a count of one. The CDR3: CASSLWGQGDTQYF. DNA of the CDR3: TGTGCCAGCAGCTTGTGGGGGCAGGGAGATACGCAGTATTTT. V gene TRBV5-8 combines with J gene TRBJ2-3; D possibly corresponds to TRBD1 (6 bases). The germline CDR1 and CDR2 sequences are SGHTS and YDEGEE. The CDR3 runs 14 residues. V shed 1 base and J shed 5 bases, with 11 bases lying between them.

The chain uses TRBV24-1 and TRBJ2-5, with D unresolved. The CDR3 runs to 14 residues. CDR1 is KGHDR, CDR2 SFDVKD, per germline. The V end lost 3 bases, the J end lost 4 bases, and 11 bases lay between the germline ends. The CDR3 region has the DNA TGTGCCACCAGTGATGTCAAACTCCCAGAGACCCAGTACTTC. It encodes CATSDVKLPETQYF.

The V call is TRBV29-1, the J call TRBJ1-2; 12 bases agree with TRBD1. The germline V gene has CDR1 SQVTM and CDR2 ANQGSEA. CDR3 size: 13 residues. Trimming removed 7 bases from V and 7 bases from J; junction bases left unmatched: 7. In DNA, the CDR3 is TGCAGCGATTTCCGGGACAGGGGGCTTGGCTACACCTTC. Translation: CSDFRDRGLGYTF. The variable domain in full, completed from reference TRBV29-1 and TRBJ1-2, reads SAVISQKPSRDICQRGTSLTIQCQVDSQVTMMFWYRQQPGQSLTLIATANQGSEATYESGFVIDKFPISRPNLTFSTLTVSNMSPEDSSIYLCSDFRDRGLGYTFGSGTRLTVV.

The J gene is TRBJ2-7, the V gene TRBV28, with TRBD2 as a possible D gene (7 bases). This CDR3 has 12 amino acids. Germline V gene data show CDR1 as MDHEN and CDR2 as SYDVKM. The CDR3 spells CSTGPGGDEQYF. DNA of the CDR3: TGTTCCACAGGGCCGGGGGGCGACGAGCAGTACTTC.

The CDR3 DNA reads TGTGCCAGCTCGCCCGGGGCGGGAGGGACTGAAGCTTTCTTT. Protein product: CASSPGAGGTEAFF. The chain combines TRBV18 with TRBJ1-1, with D maybe TRBD1 (5 bases). V was cut by 6 bases and J by 5 bases, with 16 bases left in between. The CDR3 contains 14 residues. Germline CDR1 and CDR2: KGHSH and LQKENI.

The J gene is TRBJ1-1, the V gene TRBV19; D gene uncertain. The CDR3 is made up of 17 amino acids. Germline V gives CDR1 LNHDA, CDR2 SQIVND (reference sequence). Between the trimmed V and J ends, which lost 0 bases and 5 bases, there was a span of 19 bases. The DNA of the CDR3 is TGTGCCAGTAGTATAGATCTCCTTGACGCCACGGGAACTGAAGCTTTCTTT. This sequence encodes CASSIDLLDATGTEAFF.

This clone has only one observation. The chain uses TRBV11-2 and TRBJ2-7, with D tentatively TRBD1 (6 bases). The germline V and J ends were trimmed by 3 bases and 4 bases, with 16 bases remaining between them. The CDR3 is 15 residues long. Per the germline V gene, CDR1 is SGHAT and CDR2 is FQNNGV. The DNA for the CDR3 is TGTGCCAGCAGCTTTTGGGACAACCCAAAGTACGAGCAGTACTTC. Its protein product is CASSFWDNPKYEQYF. Based on the CDR3 plus reference TRBV11-2 and TRBJ2-7, the full variable domain is EAGVAQSPRYKIIEKRQSVAFWCNPISGHATLYWYQQILGQGPKLLIQFQNNGVVDDSQLPKDRFSAERLKGVDSTLKIQPAKLEDSAVYLCASSFWDNPKYEQYFGPGTRLTVT.

The V gene is TRBV7-2, the J gene TRBJ1-4, with TRBD1 matching 7 bases. The germline V gene encodes CDR1 SGHTA and CDR2 FQGNSA. Trimming removed 6 bases from V and 8 bases from J; junction bases left unmatched: 6. This CDR3 is built from 13 residues. DNA for the CDR3: TGTGCCAGCAGGACAGGGATTAGGGAAAAACTGTTTTTT. Translating gives CASRTGIREKLFF.

This chain uses TRBV27 with TRBJ1-5; perhaps TRBD1 as D (5 bases). V was clipped by 1 base and J by 0 bases, with 10 bases between them. This CDR3 region has 16 residues. Germline lookup yields CDR1 MNHEY and CDR2 SMNVEV (reference sequence). The CDR3 protein is CASSLYGTPSNQPQHF. Here the CDR3 DNA reads TGTGCCAGCAGTTTATATGGGACTCCTAGCAATCAGCCCCAGCATTTT.

This clone was observed a single time. In DNA, the CDR3 is TGTGCCAGCAGCTTAGCCGTGGCTTTTGGGGCCAACGTCCTGACTTTC. As protein: CASSLAVAFGANVLTF. This chain links TRBV11-1 with TRBJ2-6; D gene ambiguous. Trimming took 0 bases from V and 3 from J, leaving 9 bases between them. The CDR3 spans 16 residues. Looked up from germline, CDR1 is SGHAT and CDR2 is FQDESV (reference sequence).

J is TRBJ2-1 and V is TRBV29-1; 7 bases map to TRBD2. Trimming at V came to 3 bases and at J to 7 bases, leaving 3 bases not matched to a gene. This CDR3 region has 12 residues. Germline V gene lookup returns CDR1 SQVTM and CDR2 ANQGSEA. The CDR3 is CSVDGRANEQFF. The DNA for the CDR3 is TGCAGCGTTGATGGGAGGGCGAATGAGCAGTTCTTC.

The V gene is TRBV6-5, the J gene TRBJ2-3; 9 nucleotides agree with TRBD1. CDR1 and CDR2 (germline): MNHEY, SVGAGI. Unmatched junction bases numbered 4, after V lost 0 bases and J lost 6 bases. The CDR3 totals 15 residues. CDR3 DNA sequence: TGTGCCAGCAGTTACTCGGGACAGGGAAGGGATACGCAGTATTTT. Its translation: CASSYSGQGRDTQYF.

This CDR3 is CASSSGLAGAVTGELFF. As DNA, the CDR3 is TGTGCCAGCAGCTCGGGACTAGCGGGAGCGGTTACCGGGGAGCTGTTTTTT. The chain has TRBV7-3 and TRBJ2-2, with 14 bases identical to TRBD2. Losses at the gene ends were 4 bases for V and 5 bases for J; bases not matched to a gene: 6. CDR3 length equals 17 residues. The germline V gene encodes CDR1 SGHTA and CDR2 FQGTGA.

The table lists this clone with a count of one. The genes are TRBV10-2 and TRBJ2-7; the match to TRBD1 covers 8 bases. The J segment lost 7 bases and the V segment lost 6 bases, leaving 8 bases of the junction unmatched. The CDR3 has 13 residues. CDR1 and CDR2 from the germline V gene are WSHSY and SAAADI. CDR3: CASRGQANWEQYF. CDR3 DNA sequence: TGCGCCAGCAGGGGACAGGCGAACTGGGAGCAGTACTTC.

The chain joins TRBV3-1 (or the pseudogene TRBV3-2) to TRBJ1-1; TRBD1 might be the D (6 bases). Germline assignment: CDR1 LGHDT and CDR2 YNNKEL (reference sequence). The germline V and J ends were trimmed by 3 bases and 2 bases, with 10 bases remaining between them. The CDR3 runs to 14 residues. The CDR3 spells CASSQNRVNTEAFF. The DNA for the CDR3 is TGTGCCAGCAGCCAGAACAGGGTTAACACTGAAGCTTTCTTT.

The rearrangement uses TRBV28 and TRBJ2-3; TRBD1 matches 7 bases. This CDR3 has 17 amino acids. The germline V gene has CDR1 MDHEN and CDR2 SYDVKM. Trimming took 4 bases from V and 4 from J; bases not matched to a gene: 14. This CDR3 is CASSSFRTGSLADTQYF. The CDR3 coding sequence is TGTGCCAGCAGTTCATTTCGGACAGGTTCTTTGGCAGATACGCAGTATTTT. Using reference TRBV28 and TRBJ2-3 for the parts outside the CDR3, the full variable domain is DVKVTQSSRYLVKRTGEKVFLECVQDMDHENMFWYRQDPGLGLRLIYFSYDVKMKEKGDIPEGYSVSREKKERFSLILESASTNQTSMYLCASSSFRTGSLADTQYFGPGTRLTVL.

This clone was seen only once. The chain combines TRBV5-6 with TRBJ1-4; TRBD1 is a possible D gene (6 bases). V was cut by 0 bases and J by 7 bases, with 13 bases left in between. Germline values: CDR1 SGHDT, CDR2 YYEEEE. CDR3 size: 15 residues. For the CDR3, the DNA is TGTGCCAGCAGCTTGGACGGGGGGGCGAGTGAAAAACTGTTTTTT. Translating it yields CASSLDGGASEKLFF.